A single T cell receptor beta chain is shown here with its context. The target antigen is unknown. As for the donors, each was a healthy bone marrow donor. This CDR3 contains 16 residues. The V and J ends lost 0 bases and 4 bases respectively, with 14 bases between them. CDR1 and CDR2 (germline): ENHRY, SYGVKD. The PCR made use of 60 Vbeta and 13 Jbeta primers. TCRdb's table, derived via immunoSEQ multiplex PCR, lists solely in-frame clones and lacks some. Of about 190,000 clones detected, 65% to 75% appear once; the ten largest clones hold over 4%. This entry comes from a study of cytomegalovirus exposure and HLA in healthy donors. Points from the study as a whole: Researchers reportedly found TCR beta sequences accurately predicted most subjects' HLA-A and HLA-B alleles. Cytomegalovirus association was assigned to about 150 TCR beta chains. Highly shared sequence variants in one cluster were likely a sequencing artifact.

This receptor was obtained from a young man in good health and CMV-seropositive. The genes are TRBV10-3 and TRBJ2-3; D is possibly TRBD2 (5 bases). Sequencing was done on a sample of PBMCs. CDR3 nucleotide sequence: TGTGCCATCAGTGAGTCGAGTCGGGGAGCGGCAGATACGCAGTATTTT. It specifies CAISESSRGAADTQYF.